Following are 31 T cell receptor beta chains from one sample sequenced in a study of T cells after yellow fever vaccination. One entry per CDR3 protein results from TCRdb running MiXCR on the 5' RACE reads. The table records under 150,000 distinct CDR3 sequences, less than 9.5% of them present only once. This sample comprised CD4+ T cells sorted from PBMCs, obtained 5 days after the yellow fever booster vaccination. The origin of the receptors is a man aged 30 to 45 who received the YFV17D yellow fever vaccine.

This clonotype appeared many times. This sequence joins TRBV20-1 and TRBJ1-6; a possible D gene is TRBD1 (5 bases). Germline V gene sequence: CDR1 DFQATT, CDR2 SNEGSKA (reference sequence). V was clipped by 6 bases and J by 9 bases, with 21 bases between them. The CDR3 is made up of 15 amino acids. The CDR3 DNA reads TGCAGTGCACTTCGACAGCCTGGGGTACTTTCACCCCTCCACTTT. It translates to CSALRQPGVLSPLHF.

This clonotype occurred many times. This sequence joins TRBV12-3 or TRBV12-4 and TRBJ2-5; D call uncertain. The CDR3 sequence is 13 residues long. V lost 3 bases to trimming and J lost 1 base, with 6 bases between them. The CDR3 here is CASSFGPQETQYF. CDR3 nucleotide sequence: TGTGCCAGCAGTTTCGGGCCCCAAGAGACCCAGTACTTC.

This clonotype was seen ten or more times. The rearrangement uses TRBV5-4 and TRBJ2-2; D gene ambiguous. The CDR3 covers 18 residues. With 0 bases removed from V and 2 bases from J, the gap between germline ends came to 17 bases. Germline V CDR1 and CDR2: SGHNT, YYREEE (reference sequence). For the CDR3, the DNA is TGTGCCAGCAGCTTGGTGGGTCAATTGCGAGGAAACACCGGGGAGCTGTTTTTT. It yields the protein CASSLVGQLRGNTGELFF.

This clonotype was detected ten times or more. The CDR3 spells CASSHRVANSYNEQFF. The CDR3 DNA reads as TGTGCCAGCAGCCACCGGGTTGCCAACTCCTACAATGAGCAGTTCTTC. The chain is built from TRBV12-3 or TRBV12-4 and TRBJ2-1; no reliable D call. This CDR3 spans 16 amino acids. V was cut by 6 bases and J by 0 bases, with 15 bases left in between.

The rearrangement links TRBV12-3 or TRBV12-4 to TRBJ2-7, with D possibly matching TRBD2 (5 bases). The CDR3 is 15 residues long. V lost 5 bases and J 6 bases, leaving 20 bases between the germline ends. As DNA, the CDR3 is TGTGCCAGCAGTGCTCCGGGATCCCTCGGGGTCGAGCAGTACTTC. This gives the protein CASSAPGSLGVEQYF.

In this sample, this clonotype turned up a few times. The chain couples TRBV6-2 or TRBV6-3 to TRBJ2-6; D may match TRBD1 or TRBD2 (5 bases each). Trimming left V 0 bases short and J 7 bases short, with 10 bases between. This CDR3 is 15 amino acids long. Germline V gives CDR1 MNHEY, CDR2 SVGEGT. CDR3 DNA: TGTGCCAGCAGTTACTCGGGGGAAAAAGCCAACGTCCTGACTTTC. This sequence encodes CASSYSGEKANVLTF.

As to this clonotype: This may stem from a read error, because a much larger clone lies one nucleotide away. J is TRBJ1-1 and V is TRBV12-3 or TRBV12-4; D is ambiguous. This CDR3 is 14 amino acids long. The V end was cut by 8 bases, the J end by 6 bases, with 19 bases between. CDR3 loop: CASYSPVMEPEAFF. The CDR3 nucleotides read TGTGCCAGCTATTCACCAGTGATGGAGCCTGAAGCTTTCTTT.

This clonotype was recorded many times. The chain is built from TRBV27 and TRBJ2-1, with D unclear. The germline V gene has CDR1 MNHEY and CDR2 SMNVEV (reference sequence). Trimming left V 6 bases short and J 0 bases short, with 12 bases between. The CDR3 totals 15 residues. The CDR3 DNA sequence: TGTGCCAGCAGACCTGGACGGAGCTCCTACAATGAGCAGTTCTTC. As protein: CASRPGRSSYNEQFF.

This clonotype was seen ten or more times. The CDR3 DNA reads TGTGCCAGCTCACCCGGACAGGGCACAGATACGCAGTATTTT. This gives the protein CASSPGQGTDTQYF. The genes are TRBV12-3 or TRBV12-4 and TRBJ2-3; 7 positions match TRBD1. The V segment lost 8 bases and the J segment 1 base; nucleotides outside the gene matches: 6. This CDR3 spans 14 amino acids.

The rearrangement uses TRBV20-1 and TRBJ2-5, with 10 bases that match TRBD1. The CDR3 consists of 15 residues. V dropped 1 base and J dropped 8; count of bases not matched to a gene: 10. From germline, CDR1 is DFQATT and CDR2 SNEGSKA (reference sequence). This chain's CDR3 is CSARAGDRGVYTQYF. The CDR3 DNA follows: TGCAGTGCTAGAGCTGGGGACAGGGGAGTATATACCCAGTACTTC.

In this sample, this clonotype turned up a few times. The chain combines TRBV12-3 or TRBV12-4 with TRBJ1-3; possible D gene TRBD1, 5 bases. The CDR3 is made up of 12 amino acids. The V end lost 3 bases, the J end lost 5 bases, and 5 bases lay between the germline ends. The CDR3 sequence: CASSLGRNTIYF. DNA of the CDR3: TGTGCCAGCAGTTTGGGGCGAAACACCATATATTTT.

V usage is TRBV15 and J usage is TRBJ2-3, with D hard to call. The CDR3 covers 15 residues. Germline assignment: CDR1 LNHNV and CDR2 YYDKDF (reference sequence). The V end lost 4 bases, the J end lost 1 base, and 12 bases lay between the germline ends. The CDR3 nucleotides are TGTGCCACCAGCATCCGCCAGACGGGCACAGATACGCAGTATTTT. Protein: CATSIRQTGTDTQYF.

This clonotype appeared many times. The chain links TRBV5-1 to TRBJ2-7; 9 bases align to TRBD2. This CDR3 is 15 amino acids long. Germline CDR1 reads SGHRS; CDR2 reads YFSETQ. V was clipped by 5 bases and J by 6 bases; unmatched bases: 12. CDR3 DNA: TGCGCCAGCAGTTCCTCCGGGACTAGCAGGGGCGAGCAGTACTTC. Its protein product is CASSSSGTSRGEQYF. Full variable domain (missing parts from reference TRBV5-1 and TRBJ2-7): KAGVTQTPRYLIKTRGQQVTLSCSPISGHRSVSWYQQTPGQGLQFLFEYFSETQRNKGNFPGRFSGRQFSNSRSEMNVSTLELGDSALYLCASSSSGTSRGEQYFGPGTRLTVT.

This clonotype came up many times. The chain combines TRBV28 with TRBJ2-4, with a possible D match to TRBD2 (6 bases). V lost 4 bases and J 7 bases, leaving 11 bases between the germline ends. In germline, CDR1 is MDHEN, CDR2 SYDVKM. The CDR3 is 13 residues long. The CDR3 reads CASSSRDLNIQYF. DNA for the CDR3: TGTGCCAGCAGTTCCAGGGACTTGAACATTCAGTACTTC.

Many counts were recorded for this clonotype. The CDR3 DNA reads TGTGCCAGCCCCCGGGGGCTAGCGGGAGTATTCTCCTACGAGCAGTACTTC. Translation gives CASPRGLAGVFSYEQYF. This chain uses TRBV9 with TRBJ2-7; the match to TRBD2 covers 10 bases. CDR3 length: 17 residues. The germline gives CDR1 SGDLS, CDR2 YYNGEE. Trimming at V came to 7 bases and at J to 0 bases, leaving 13 bases not matched to a gene.

In this sample, this clonotype turned up many times. The chain uses TRBV20-1 and TRBJ2-5; 10 nucleotides align to TRBD1. V was clipped by 0 bases and J by 4 bases; unmatched bases: 5. Per germline, CDR1 DFQATT and CDR2 SNEGSKA (reference sequence). This CDR3 contains 15 residues. In DNA form, the CDR3 reads TGCAGTGCTAGAGATCGGTGGGACAGGGGAGAGACCCAGTACTTC. Translating it yields CSARDRWDRGETQYF.

At least ten counts were recorded for this clonotype. V is TRBV7-7 and J is TRBJ2-5; TRBD1 aligns across 11 bases. V was pared by 0 bases and J by 5 bases, with 8 bases of the junction left unmatched. Germline V CDR1 and CDR2: SSHAT, FNYEAQ (reference sequence). CDR3 length: 17 amino acids. The CDR3 DNA reads as TGTGCCAGCAGCTTAGCGTCCAGGACAGGGGGCTGGGAGACCCAGTACTTC. Its protein product is CASSLASRTGGWETQYF.

This clonotype was seen many times. J is TRBJ2-1 and V is TRBV9, with 9 positions matching TRBD2. Losses at the gene ends were 0 bases for V and 3 bases for J; bases not matched to a gene: 10. The CDR3 sequence is 18 residues long. Germline CDR1 SGDLS, CDR2 YYNGEE. DNA for the CDR3: TGTGCCAGCAGCGTAGCGGCTAGCGGGACCAATTTCTACAATGAGCAGTTCTTC. Translation gives CASSVAASGTNFYNEQFF.

This clonotype was seen at least ten times. The genes are TRBV3-1 and TRBJ2-1; D is undetermined. CDR1 is LGHDT, CDR2 YNNKEL, per germline (reference sequence). CDR3 length equals 14 residues. The V end lost 0 bases, the J end lost 10 bases, and 13 bases lay between the germline ends. This CDR3 reads CASSQDPRFREQFF. The CDR3 coding sequence is TGTGCCAGCAGCCAAGATCCGAGGTTCCGGGAGCAGTTCTTC.

This clonotype was detected ten times or more. The rearrangement uses TRBV6-5 and TRBJ2-7; D unresolved. CDR3 length: 11 residues. The germline V gene encodes CDR1 MNHEY and CDR2 SVGAGI. The V end lost 10 bases, the J end lost 3 bases, and 10 bases lay between the germline ends. The CDR3 is CATRTSYEQYF. As DNA, the CDR3 is TGTGCCACGCGGACGAGCTACGAGCAGTACTTC.

At least ten counts were recorded for this clonotype. The rearrangement joins TRBV6-2 or TRBV6-3 to TRBJ2-3; 9 nucleotides match TRBD1. The V gene's germline CDR1 is MNHEY and CDR2 SVGEGT. The CDR3 extends over 14 amino acids. J lost 4 bases, V lost 5 bases, and 4 bases had no gene match. The CDR3 region has the DNA TGTGCCAGCAGTGGACAGGGGATCCCAGATACGCAGTATTTT. It is translated as CASSGQGIPDTQYF.

This clonotype was recorded at least ten times. The gene calls are TRBV6-2 or TRBV6-3 and TRBJ2-1, with TRBD2 matching over 9 bases. Germline CDR1 MNHEY, CDR2 SVGEGT. The V and J ends lost 6 bases and 0 bases, in that order; junction bases with no gene match: 6. The CDR3 has 16 amino acids. CDR3 region: CASRESGRLSYNEQFF. The DNA of the CDR3 is TGTGCCAGCAGAGAGAGCGGGAGGCTCTCCTACAATGAGCAGTTCTTC.

This clonotype was recorded many times. This sequence joins TRBV29-1 and TRBJ2-1; the D is unclear. The CDR3 is 10 amino acids. Germline V gene data show CDR1 as SQVTM and CDR2 as ANQGSEA. V was clipped by 6 bases and J by 8 bases, with 8 bases between them. Here the CDR3 reads CSVGDDEQFF. The CDR3 DNA follows: TGCAGCGTCGGAGACGATGAGCAGTTCTTC.

This clonotype showed up many times. The CDR3 reads CASSFNRETQYF. The DNA for the CDR3 is TGCGCCAGCAGCTTCAACCGGGAGACCCAGTACTTC. The gene calls are TRBV5-1 and TRBJ2-5, with no clear D. Trimming cost V 2 bases and J 5 bases, with 7 bases left between them. The germline V gene has CDR1 SGHRS and CDR2 YFSETQ. The CDR3 is 12 residues long.

This clonotype was counted ten times or more. The J gene is TRBJ2-5, the V gene TRBV4-3; D may correspond to TRBD1 or TRBD2 (6 bases each). The CDR3 has 13 amino acids. The germline V gene has CDR1 LGHNA and CDR2 YSLEER. V was pared by 1 base and J by 7 bases, with 10 bases between. CDR3 coding DNA: TGCGCCAGCAGCCAAGGGGGGGCGGGGACCCAGTACTTC. This sequence encodes CASSQGGAGTQYF.

The chain has TRBV19 and TRBJ1-2; the D is unclear. The CDR3 has 13 residues. Trimming took off 10 bases at V and 4 bases at J, with 16 bases between the two ends. Germline CDR1 LNHDA, CDR2 SQIVND (reference sequence). CDR3 sequence: CATSVGRGYGYTF. Here the CDR3 DNA reads TGTGCCACATCTGTAGGGAGAGGCTATGGCTACACCTTC. The entire variable domain, with the rest obtained from reference TRBV19 and TRBJ1-2, is as follows: DGGITQSPKYLFRKEGQNVTLSCEQNLNHDAMYWYRQDPGQGLRLIYYSQIVNDFQKGDIAEGYSVSREKKESFPLTVTSAQKNPTAFYLCATSVGRGYGYTFGSGTRLTVV.

This clonotype was seen many times. The V gene is TRBV5-1, the J gene TRBJ2-5; D gene ambiguous. The germline CDR1 and CDR2 sequences are SGHRS and YFSETQ. The CDR3 covers 14 residues. V lost 0 bases to trimming and J lost 1 base, with 7 bases between them. CDR3 region: CASSLGRIQETQYF. DNA of the CDR3: TGCGCCAGCAGCTTGGGACGGATCCAAGAGACCCAGTACTTC.

This clonotype was seen many times. The V and J genes are TRBV27 and TRBJ2-5, with D perhaps TRBD1 or TRBD2 (5 bases each). Trimming stripped 0 bases from V and 4 bases from J, with 12 bases between. The CDR3 covers 15 residues. Per the germline V gene, CDR1 is MNHEY and CDR2 is SMNVEV (reference sequence). The CDR3 loop reads CASSLSPDGAETQYF. CDR3 DNA: TGTGCCAGCAGTTTATCGCCGGACGGGGCAGAGACCCAGTACTTC.

This clonotype was counted ten times or more. CDR3 bases: TGCGCCAGCAGCCAGGATCCGGGACAGGGTATTGCGTTCTTC. Its protein is CASSQDPGQGIAFF. The chain employs TRBV4-3 and TRBJ2-1; 9 nucleotides align to TRBD1. This CDR3 has 14 residues. Trimming cost V 3 bases and J 15 bases; bases outside gene matches: 12. Germline V CDR1 and CDR2: LGHNA, YSLEER.

V and J are TRBV2 and TRBJ2-5, with 10 nucleotides matching TRBD2. V dropped 8 bases and J dropped 5; count of bases not matched to a gene: 23. Germline CDR1 and CDR2: SNHLY and FYNNEI. The CDR3 spans 19 residues. CDR3 sequence (DNA): TGTGCCAGCTGTTTAGGGTGGGGCCGTACTAGCGGGATCGGGGAGACCCAGTACTTC. It translates to CASCLGWGRTSGIGETQYF.

This clonotype was detected ten times or more. The V and J genes are TRBV2 and TRBJ1-5; D perhaps matches TRBD1 (5 bases). Deletions cut 2 bases from V and 7 bases from J, with 12 bases between. This CDR3 comprises 14 residues. Germline CDR1 SNHLY, CDR2 FYNNEI. CDR3 coding DNA: TGTGCCAGCAGTGAATCAGGGCCAGGCCAGCCCCAGCATTTT. This encodes CASSESGPGQPQHF.